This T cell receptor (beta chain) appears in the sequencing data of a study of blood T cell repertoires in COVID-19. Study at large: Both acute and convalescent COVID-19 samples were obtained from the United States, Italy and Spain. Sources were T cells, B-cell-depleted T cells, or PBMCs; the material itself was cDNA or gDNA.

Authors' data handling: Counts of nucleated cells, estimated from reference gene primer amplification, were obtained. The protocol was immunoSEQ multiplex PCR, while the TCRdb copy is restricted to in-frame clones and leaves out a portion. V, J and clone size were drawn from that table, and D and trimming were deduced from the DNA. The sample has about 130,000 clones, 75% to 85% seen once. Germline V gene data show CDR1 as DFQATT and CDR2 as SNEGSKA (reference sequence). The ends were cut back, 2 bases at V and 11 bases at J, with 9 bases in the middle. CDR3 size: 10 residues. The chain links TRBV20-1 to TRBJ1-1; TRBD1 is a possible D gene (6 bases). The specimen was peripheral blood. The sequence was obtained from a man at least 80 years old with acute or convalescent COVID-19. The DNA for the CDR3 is TGCAGTGCTAGATCCAGGGGTGCTTTCTTT. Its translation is CSARSRGAFF.